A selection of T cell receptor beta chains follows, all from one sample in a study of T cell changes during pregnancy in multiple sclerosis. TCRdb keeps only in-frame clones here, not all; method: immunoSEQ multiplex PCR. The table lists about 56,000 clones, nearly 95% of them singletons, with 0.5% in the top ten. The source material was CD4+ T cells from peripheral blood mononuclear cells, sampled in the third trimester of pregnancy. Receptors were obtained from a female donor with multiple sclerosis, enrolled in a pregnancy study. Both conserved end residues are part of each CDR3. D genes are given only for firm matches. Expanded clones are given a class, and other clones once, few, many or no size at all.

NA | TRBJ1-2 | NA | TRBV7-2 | TGTGCCAGCAGCTCCCAGGGTACTGACTATGGCTACACCTTC | CASSSQGTDYGYTF
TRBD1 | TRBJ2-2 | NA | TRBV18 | TGTGCCAGCTCCCTAAGACAGGGGGCTATGAACACCGGGGAGCTGTTTTTT | CASSLRQGAMNTGELFF
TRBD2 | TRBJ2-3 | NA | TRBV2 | TGTGCCAGCAGTGAAGGGGCTAGCGGGGGGGCCGTAGATACGCAGTATTTT | CASSEGASGGAVDTQYF
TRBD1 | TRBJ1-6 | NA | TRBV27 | TGTGCCAGCAGTCCAAACAGGGGGTTAAGGCTTTCACCCCTCCACTTT | CASSPNRGLRLSPLHF
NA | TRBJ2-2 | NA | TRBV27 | TGTGCCAGCAGTTTATCGGCAACCAACACCGGGGAGCTGTTTTTT | CASSLSATNTGELFF
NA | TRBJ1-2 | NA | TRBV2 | TGTGCCAGCAGCACCCGGTCGGGCTACACCTTC | CASSTRSGYTF
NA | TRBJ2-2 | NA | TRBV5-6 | TGTGCCAGCACCTCGGTAGCGGATTACACCGGGGAGCTGTTTTTT | CASTSVADYTGELFF
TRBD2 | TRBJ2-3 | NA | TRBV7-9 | TGTGCCAGCAGCTCCGCCGGGAGGGGAGACACAGATACGCAGTATTTT | CASSSAGRGDTDTQYF
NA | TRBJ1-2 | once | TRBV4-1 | TGCGCCAGCAGCCAAGAGGCGGGCTATGGCTACACCTTC | CASSQEAGYGYTF
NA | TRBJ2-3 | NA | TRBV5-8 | TGTGCCAGCAGCTTCCAGCGGACCGGCACAGATACGCAGTATTTT | CASSFQRTGTDTQYF
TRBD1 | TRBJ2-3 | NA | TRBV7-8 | TGTGCCAGCAGCTCCAGGGGGCGCGGCACAGATACGCAGTATTTT | CASSSRGRGTDTQYF
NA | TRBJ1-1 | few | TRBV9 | TGTGCCAGCAGCGTCACAGGGAATGGGAACACTGAAGCTTTCTTT | CASSVTGNGNTEAFF
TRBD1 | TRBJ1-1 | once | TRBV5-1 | TGCGCCAGCAGCTTGGTGGACAGGGTAGTCACTGAAGCTTTCTTT | CASSLVDRVVTEAFF
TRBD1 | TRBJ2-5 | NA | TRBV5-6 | TGTGCCAGCAGCTCGGGACAGTCAAGAACCCAGTACTTC | CASSSGQSRTQYF
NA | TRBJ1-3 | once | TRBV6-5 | TGTGCCAGCAGTTACGTCGCAGGCCGCTCTGGAAACACCATATATTTT | CASSYVAGRSGNTIYF
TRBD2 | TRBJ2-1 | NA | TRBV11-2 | TGTGCCAGCAGCTTAGATTGGATAGCGGGGGGGTATGAGCAGTTCTTC | CASSLDWIAGGYEQFF
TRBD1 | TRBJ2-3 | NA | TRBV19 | TGTGCCAGTAGTATTCCAGGGGGCAGCACAGATACGCAGTATTTT | CASSIPGGSTDTQYF
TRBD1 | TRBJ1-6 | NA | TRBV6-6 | TGTGCCAGCAGACCGGGACAGGGGAATTCACCCCTCCACTTT | CASRPGQGNSPLHF
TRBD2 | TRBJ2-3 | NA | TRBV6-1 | TGTGCCAGCAGTGCTTCGCTAGCGGTGGGTTCAGATACGCAGTATTTT | CASSASLAVGSDTQYF
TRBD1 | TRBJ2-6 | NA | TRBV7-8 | TGTGCCAGCAGCTTCGTCCCGGGACAGGGGAAAACAAGGGCCAACGTCCTGACTTTC | CASSFVPGQGKTRANVLTF
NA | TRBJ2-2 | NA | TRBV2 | TGTGCCAGCAATACGGGGGGCGACACCGGGGAGCTGTTTTTT | CASNTGGDTGELFF
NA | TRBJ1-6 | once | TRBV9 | TGTGCCAGCAGCGTAGGAGGTTATAATTCACCCCTCCACTTT | CASSVGGYNSPLHF
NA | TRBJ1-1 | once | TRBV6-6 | TGTGCCGGCAGGGGCTTCGGTACTGAAGCTTTCTTT | CAGRGFGTEAFF
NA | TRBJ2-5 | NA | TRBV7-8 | TGTGCCAGCAGCTCCACCCGAACAACAGGGTTGAGCCAGTACTTC | CASSSTRTTGLSQYF
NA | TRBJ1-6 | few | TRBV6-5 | TGTGCCAGCAGTTTGACTAGCGATTCACCCCTCCACTTT | CASSLTSDSPLHF
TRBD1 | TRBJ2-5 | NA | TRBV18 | TGTGCCAGCTCCCGGGACAGGGCGCTAATAGAGACCCAGTACTTC | CASSRDRALIETQYF
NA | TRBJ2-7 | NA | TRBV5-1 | TGCGCCAGCAGCTTGATACAGGTTGGAGACGAGCAGTACTTC | CASSLIQVGDEQYF
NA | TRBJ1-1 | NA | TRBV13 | TGTGCCAGCAGCCGTGGCGGGACGGAAGCTTTCTTT | CASSRGGTEAFF
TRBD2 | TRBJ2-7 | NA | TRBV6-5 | TGTGCCAGCAGGGGTAGCGGGGGAAAATACGAGCAGTACTTC | CASRGSGGKYEQYF
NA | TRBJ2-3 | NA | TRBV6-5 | TGTGCCAGCAGTTACATGGGCACGAGCACAGATACGCAGTATTTT | CASSYMGTSTDTQYF
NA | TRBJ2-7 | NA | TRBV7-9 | TGTGCCAGCAGGGCAGGGGATAGCTCCTACGAGCAGTACTTC | CASRAGDSSYEQYF
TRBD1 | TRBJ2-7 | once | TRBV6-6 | TGTGCCAGCAGTCGTGAAGTGGGACAGGGATCCTACGAGCAGTACTTC | CASSREVGQGSYEQYF
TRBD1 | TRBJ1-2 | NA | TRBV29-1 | TGCAGCGCCCTTGGTGGACAGGGAGGCTATGGCTACACCTTC | CSALGGQGGYGYTF
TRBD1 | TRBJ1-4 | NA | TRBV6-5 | TGTGCCAGCAGTTTGGACAGGGTAAATGAAAAACTGTTTTTT | CASSLDRVNEKLFF
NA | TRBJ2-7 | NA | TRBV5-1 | TGCGCCAGCAGCGCACAGGGATTACTCTCCTACGAGCAGTACTTC | CASSAQGLLSYEQYF
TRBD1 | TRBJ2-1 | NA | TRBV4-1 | TGCGCCAGCAGCCAACTTACAGGGGTCCACCGTGGTGAGCAGTTCTTC | CASSQLTGVHRGEQFF
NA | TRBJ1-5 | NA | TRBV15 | TGTGCCACCAGCAGAGATAGGGGTCAGCCCCAGCATTTT | CATSRDRGQPQHF
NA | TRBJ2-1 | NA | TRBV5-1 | TGCGCCAGCAGGCTCCGGGACTCCTACAATGAGCAGTTCTTC | CASRLRDSYNEQFF
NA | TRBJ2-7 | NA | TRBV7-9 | TGTGCCAGCAGCTTACGGTCCTACGAGCAGTACTTC | CASSLRSYEQYF
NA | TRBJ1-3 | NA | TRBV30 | TGTGCCTGGACCCGATGGAGCTCTGGAAACACCATATATTTT | CAWTRWSSGNTIYF
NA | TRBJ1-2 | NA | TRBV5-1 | TGCGCCAGCAGATCGACCAGGAACTATGGCTACACCTTC | CASRSTRNYGYTF
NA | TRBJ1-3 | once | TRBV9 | TGTGCCAGCAGCCGGGGGGGGGTTGCTGGAAACACCATATATTTT | CASSRGGVAGNTIYF
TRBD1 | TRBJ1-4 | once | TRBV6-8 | TGTGCCAGCGCGAGGGGGCCTAATGAAAAACTGTTTTTT | CASARGPNEKLFF
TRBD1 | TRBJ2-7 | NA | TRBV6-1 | TGTGCCAGCAGACGACAGGGGGTTTATTACGAGCAGTACTTC | CASRRQGVYYEQYF
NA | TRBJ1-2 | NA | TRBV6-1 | TGTGCCAGCAGCGAACAGGGATACGGCTATGGCTACACCTTC | CASSEQGYGYGYTF
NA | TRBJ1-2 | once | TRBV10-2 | TGCGCCAGCAGTGATCCCTCGAGGACACCCCGTGGCTACACCTTC | CASSDPSRTPRGYTF
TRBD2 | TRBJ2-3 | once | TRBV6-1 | TGTGCCGCACTAGCGGGGGGGGATACGCAGTATTTT | CAALAGGDTQYF
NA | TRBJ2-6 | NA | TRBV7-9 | TGTGCCAGCAGCCAGACACTCGTTTTTGGGGCCAACGTCCTGACTTTC | CASSQTLVFGANVLTF
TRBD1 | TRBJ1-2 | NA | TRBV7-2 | TGTGCCAGCAGCCTCGACAGGGGGTATGGCTACACCTTC | CASSLDRGYGYTF
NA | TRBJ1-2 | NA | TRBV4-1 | TGCGCCAGCAGCCAAGTGGTACCTGGGAGAGGCTACACCTTC | CASSQVVPGRGYTF
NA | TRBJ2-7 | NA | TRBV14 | TGTGCCAGCAGCCAAGCACTAGTCGGCGAGCAGTACTTC | CASSQALVGEQYF
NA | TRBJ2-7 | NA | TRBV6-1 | TGTGCCAGCAGACAGACCTTGGGGCAGTACTTC | CASRQTLGQYF
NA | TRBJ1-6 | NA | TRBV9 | TGTGCCAGCAGCGTCTCCGGGACACAGTCACCCCTCCACTTT | CASSVSGTQSPLHF
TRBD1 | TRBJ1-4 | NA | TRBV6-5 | TGTGCCAGCAGCCCTCAAAACAGGGGGCGTGAAAAACTGTTTTTT | CASSPQNRGREKLFF
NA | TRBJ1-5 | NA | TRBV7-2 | TGTGCCAGCAGCCGCGTCGCAGGAGGCGGTCAGCCCCAGCATTTT | CASSRVAGGGQPQHF
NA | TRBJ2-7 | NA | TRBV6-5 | TGTGCCAGCAGTTCCTCCAGTCGATTCTGGCAGTACTTC | CASSSSSRFWQYF
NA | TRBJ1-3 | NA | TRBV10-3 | TGTGCCATCGGGGGCACTGGAAACACCATATATTTT | CAIGGTGNTIYF
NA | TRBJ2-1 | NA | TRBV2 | TGTGCCAGCAGTGCTCTGCGCGGGCCCTACAATGAGCAGTTCTTC | CASSALRGPYNEQFF
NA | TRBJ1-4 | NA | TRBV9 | TGTGCCAGCAGCGTAGGGGCGACAACTAATGAAAAACTGTTTTTT | CASSVGATTNEKLFF